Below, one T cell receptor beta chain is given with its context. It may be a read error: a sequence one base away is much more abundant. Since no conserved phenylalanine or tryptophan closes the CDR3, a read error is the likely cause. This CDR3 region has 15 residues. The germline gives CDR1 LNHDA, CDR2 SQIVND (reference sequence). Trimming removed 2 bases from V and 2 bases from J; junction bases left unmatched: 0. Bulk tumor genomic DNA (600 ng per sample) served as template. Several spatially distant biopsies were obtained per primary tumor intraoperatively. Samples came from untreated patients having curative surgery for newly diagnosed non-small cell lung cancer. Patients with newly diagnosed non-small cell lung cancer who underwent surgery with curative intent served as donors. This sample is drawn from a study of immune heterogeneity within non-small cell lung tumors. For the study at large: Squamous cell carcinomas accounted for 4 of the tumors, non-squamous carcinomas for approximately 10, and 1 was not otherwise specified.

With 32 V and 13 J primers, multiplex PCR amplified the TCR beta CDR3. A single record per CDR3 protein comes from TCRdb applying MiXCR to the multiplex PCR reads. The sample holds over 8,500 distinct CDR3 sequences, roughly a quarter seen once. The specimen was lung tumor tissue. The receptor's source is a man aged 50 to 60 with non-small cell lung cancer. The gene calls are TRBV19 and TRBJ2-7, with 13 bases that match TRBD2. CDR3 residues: CASSITSGGAYEQYL. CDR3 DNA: TGTGCCAGTAGTATAACTAGCGGGGGGGCCTACGAGCAGTACTTG.